One and the same sample provided the 13 T cell receptor beta chains below, sequenced in a study of T cell repertoires in cytomegalovirus infection (dated 2019 in TCRdb). The instrument given in TCRdb is Illumina HiSeq 1500. Using fastp trimming at Q25 and MiXCR clonotype assembly, TCRdb reanalyzed the public sequencing data and kept in-frame beta chains. Each CDR3 protein appears once, grouped with its most common genes and DNA. The sample yields 300,000 or so distinct CDR3 sequences; over 20% were counted once. The ten largest clones capture approximately 14% of the sample. What was sequenced was PBMCs. The receptors stem from a human donor in good health (CMV status not recorded). Some clones in this sample may be carry-over from other donors' samples.

This clonotype was seen many times. In nucleotides, the CDR3 is TGTGCCAGCAGCTTAGCGGGCAGGGATCGGAGCCAGCCCCAGCATTTT. Protein: CASSLAGRDRSQPQHF. The chain recombines TRBV7-2 with TRBJ1-5, with a weak D call TRBD1 (5 bases). V was trimmed by 0 bases and J by 7 bases, leaving 16 bases between them. Per germline, CDR1 SGHTA and CDR2 FQGNSA. The CDR3 extends over 16 amino acids.

This clonotype has more than one count but fewer than ten. The rearrangement links TRBV7-2 to TRBJ2-1; no clear D. The CDR3 sequence is 14 residues long. Germline CDR1 reads SGHTA; CDR2 reads FQGNSA. Trimming removed 2 bases at V and 5 bases at J, with 10 bases between. The CDR3 DNA reads as TGTGCCAGCAGCTTACCCCCTCTTCACAATGAGCAGTTCTTC. Protein product: CASSLPPLHNEQFF.

This clonotype was recorded at least ten times. V usage is TRBV7-2 and J usage is TRBJ2-1, with a tentative D call TRBD2 (5 bases). The V gene lost 5 bases and the J gene lost 4 bases, with 18 bases spanning the gap. Germline CDR1 is SGHTA and CDR2 is FQGNSA. The CDR3 is 16 residues long. This chain's CDR3 is CASSTWGSATYNEQFF. Here the CDR3 DNA reads TGTGCCAGCAGCACCTGGGGTAGCGCCACATACAATGAGCAGTTCTTC.

This clonotype turned up a few times. V usage is TRBV6-6 and J usage is TRBJ1-5; 7 nucleotides match TRBD1. Germline CDR1 MNHNY, CDR2 SVGAGI (reference sequence). The V and J ends lost 7 bases and 4 bases, in that order; junction bases with no gene match: 10. This CDR3 is 15 amino acids long. CDR3 sequence: CASTRDSFSNQPQHF. CDR3 nucleotide sequence: TGTGCCAGCACCCGGGACAGCTTTTCTAATCAGCCCCAGCATTTT.

The sample holds many counts of this clonotype. This chain connects TRBV7-2 to TRBJ2-3; possible D gene TRBD2, 6 bases. Per the germline V gene, CDR1 is SGHTA and CDR2 is FQGNSA. Trimming shortened V by 4 bases and J by 5 bases, and 16 bases separated the two germline ends. CDR3 size: 15 residues. CDR3 nucleotides: TGTGCCAGCAGCTCCCCGCGGAGGGTCGAAGATACGCAGTATTTT. Encoded protein: CASSSPRRVEDTQYF.

The chain is built from TRBV20-1 and TRBJ1-4, with unresolved D. The CDR3 covers 14 residues. With 7 bases removed from V and 3 bases from J, the gap between germline ends came to 15 bases. The germline gives CDR1 DFQATT, CDR2 SNEGSKA (reference sequence). CDR3 sequence reads: CSGSEDTSNEKLFF. The CDR3 nucleotides read TGCAGTGGGTCGGAAGACACCTCTAATGAAAAACTGTTTTTT.

This clonotype was seen more than once but under ten times. The rearrangement joins TRBV24-1 to TRBJ2-1; 12 bases align to TRBD2. Germline values: CDR1 KGHDR, CDR2 SFDVKD. The CDR3 is 15 amino acids. Trimming at V came to 3 bases and at J to 9 bases, leaving 5 bases not matched to a gene. The CDR3 DNA follows: TGTGCCACCAGTGATCTAGCGGGAGGGCCGTTTGAGCAGTTCTTC. This translates into CATSDLAGGPFEQFF.

The rearrangement links TRBV9 to TRBJ1-1; 7 bases are a match to TRBD1. The CDR3 loop spans 15 amino acids. Germline CDR1 SGDLS, CDR2 YYNGEE. The trim removed 3 bases at V and 5 bases at J, leaving 10 bases unmatched. The CDR3 DNA sequence: TGTGCCAGCAGCGCCGACGGGCAGGGGGGAACTGAAGCTTTCTTT. This sequence encodes CASSADGQGGTEAFF.

This chain uses TRBV29-1 with TRBJ2-2; maybe TRBD1 (5 bases). The CDR3 totals 13 residues. The germline V gene has CDR1 SQVTM and CDR2 ANQGSEA. The chain's CDR3 is CSGQGTRSGELFF. The CDR3 bases are TGCAGTGGCCAGGGAACGCGGAGCGGGGAGCTGTTTTTT.

This chain connects TRBV6-6 to TRBJ2-2; the D call may be TRBD1 or TRBD2 (5 bases each). This CDR3 has 14 amino acids. Trimming shortened V by 2 bases and J by 5 bases, and 9 bases separated the two germline ends. Germline lookup yields CDR1 MNHNY and CDR2 SVGAGI (reference sequence). In DNA form, the CDR3 reads TGTGCCAGCAGTTACGGGGGTTCGACCGGGGAGCTGTTTTTT. It is translated as CASSYGGSTGELFF.

This chain joins TRBV7-2 and TRBJ2-7, with unresolved D. Germline assignment: CDR1 SGHTA and CDR2 FQGNSA. This CDR3 has 13 residues. V was pared by 1 base and J by 5 bases, with 9 bases between. CDR3 amino acids: CASSLEGNHEQYF. CDR3 DNA sequence: TGTGCCAGCAGCTTAGAAGGGAATCACGAGCAGTACTTC.

The V call is TRBV5-6, the J call TRBJ2-5, with D perhaps TRBD1 or TRBD2 (5 bases each). V was cut by 4 bases and J by 3 bases, with 16 bases left in between. This CDR3 spans 15 amino acids. CDR1 SGHDT and CDR2 YYEEEE come from the germline V gene. This CDR3 reads CASSETGTGEETQYF. In nucleotides, the CDR3 is TGTGCCAGCAGCGAGACCGGGACGGGTGAAGAGACCCAGTACTTC.

A few counts support this clonotype. The J gene is TRBJ2-1, the V gene TRBV2; D gene uncertain. The V gene lost 5 bases and the J gene lost 8 bases, with 10 bases spanning the gap. The CDR3 is made up of 12 amino acids. Germline lookup yields CDR1 SNHLY and CDR2 FYNNEI. The CDR3 spells CASSRTQDEQFF. The CDR3 nucleotides read TGTGCCAGCAGTCGGACCCAAGATGAGCAGTTCTTC.